These T cell receptor beta chains were read from a single sample in a study of CD4+ T cells in melanoma. Using immunoSEQ multiplex PCR, the repertoire was profiled, and TCRdb retains in-frame clones only, with some absent. This table has around 15,000 clones, approximately 80% appearing once. Sequencing used cells from a culture (not recorded whether cultured in vitro). These receptors were obtained from a human donor with melanoma. Each CDR3 is given with its conserved first and last residue. The order of the fields is D gene, J gene, V gene, clone size, CDR3 length, CDR3 protein, CDR3 DNA. The D gene is left open where the match is weak. For some rows the clone size is stated as once, few or many, or as a class when expanded; others skip it.

. TRBJ1-2 TRBV25-1 . 16 CASSGDRRVSSYGYTF TGTGCCAGCAGTGGAGACCGGCGGGTTTCGAGCTATGGCTACACCTTC
. TRBJ1-4 TRBV5-6 . 13 CASTSGIYEKLFF TGTGCCAGCACTTCCGGGATATATGAAAAACTGTTTTTT
. TRBJ2-7 TRBV10-1 medium-sized 13 CASREQEAYEQYF TGCGCCAGCAGGGAGCAAGAAGCCTACGAGCAGTACTTC
. TRBJ2-1 TRBV2 . 14 CASSGDFPTDEQFF TGTGCCAGCAGTGGGGACTTCCCGACGGATGAGCAGTTCTTC
. TRBJ1-1 TRBV18 . 13 CASSWNGDTEAFF TGTGCCAGCTCCTGGAACGGGGACACTGAAGCTTTCTTT
TRBD1 TRBJ2-1 TRBV9 . 18 CASSAERPGGRSYNEQFF TGTGCCAGCAGCGCCGAAAGACCAGGGGGCCGTTCCTACAATGAGCAGTTCTTC
TRBD1 TRBJ1-5 TRBV5-3 . 18 CARSLGDRAPYSNQPQHF TGTGCCAGAAGCTTGGGGGACAGGGCCCCCTATAGCAATCAGCCCCAGCATTTT
. TRBJ1-6 TRBV5-5 . 14 CASSERSRNSPLHF TGTGCCAGCAGCGAGAGGTCAAGGAATTCACCCCTCCACTTT
TRBD1 TRBJ2-1 TRBV19 . 15 CASSIFGQGVSEQFF TGTGCCAGTAGTATATTCGGACAGGGCGTGAGCGAGCAGTTCTTC
. TRBJ1-5 TRBV15 few 16 CATSRAEGYGDQPQHF TGTGCCACCAGCAGAGCGGAGGGGTACGGGGATCAGCCCCAGCATTTT
. TRBJ1-4 TRBV6-1 . 16 CASSESPRGQDEKLFF TGTGCCAGCAGTGAAAGCCCCCGGGGGCAGGACGAAAAACTGTTTTTT
. TRBJ1-2 TRBV5-1 . 14 CASSFERGYYGYTF TGCGCCAGCAGCTTTGAGAGGGGCTATTATGGCTACACCTTC
. TRBJ1-4 TRBV10-1 . 9 CAPYEKLFF TGCGCCCCCTATGAAAAACTGTTTTTT
TRBD2 TRBJ2-3 TRBV5-1 once 15 CASSLGLADADTQYF TGCGCCAGCAGCTTGGGACTAGCTGACGCAGATACGCAGTATTTT
. TRBJ1-2 TRBV18 . 14 CASSVLGRNYGYTF TGTGCCAGCTCAGTCCTAGGGCGAAACTATGGCTACACCTTC
TRBD1 TRBJ1-1 TRBV7-3 . 15 CASSFGTGVNTEAFF TGTGCCAGCAGCTTCGGGACAGGGGTGAACACTGAAGCTTTCTTT
TRBD1 TRBJ1-1 TRBV5-1 . 16 CASSLRPGQGNTEAFF TGCGCCAGCAGTCTTCGCCCGGGACAGGGGAACACTGAAGCTTTCTTT
. TRBJ2-4 TRBV19 . 11 CASSIGFIQYF TGTGCCAGTAGTATAGGGTTCATTCAGTACTTC
TRBD1 TRBJ1-3 TRBV5-1 . 17 CASSSQPQGASGNTIYF TGCGCCAGCAGCTCCCAACCCCAGGGGGCTTCAGGAAACACCATATATTTT
TRBD1 TRBJ1-6 TRBV10-3 few 15 CAISEWGQMDSPLHF TGTGCCATCAGTGAGTGGGGACAGATGGACTCACCCCTCCACTTT
. TRBJ2-7 TRBV14 . 15 CASSLGGGSSYEQYF TGTGCCAGCAGCCTGGGGGGTGGTTCCTCCTACGAGCAGTACTTC
. TRBJ1-5 TRBV4-2 . 13 CASSQGLSQPQHF TGTGCCAGCAGCCAAGGATTAAGTCAGCCCCAGCATTTT
. TRBJ2-6 TRBV7-3 . 17 CASSLRGASSGANVLTF TGTGCCAGCAGCTTACGGGGGGCCAGCTCTGGGGCCAACGTCCTGACTTTC
. TRBJ1-6 TRBV27 . 17 CASSILREFHQNSPLHF TGTGCCAGCAGTATATTGCGGGAGTTTCACCAAAATTCACCCCTCCACTTT
. TRBJ1-2 TRBV6-5 . 14 CASSYALGGYGYTF TGTGCCAGCAGTTACGCTCTGGGGGGCTATGGCTACACCTTC
TRBD1 TRBJ2-1 TRBV9 few 15 CASSVVGDRANEQFF TGTGCCAGCAGCGTAGTAGGGGACAGGGCCAATGAGCAGTTCTTC
TRBD2 TRBJ2-1 TRBV18 . 16 CASSYGLAGGNNEQFF TGTGCCAGCTCCTATGGACTAGCGGGGGGCAACAATGAGCAGTTCTTC
. TRBJ2-1 TRBV6-1 . 15 CASSLSLTAYNEQFF TGTGCCAGCAGTCTAAGCTTGACGGCCTACAATGAGCAGTTCTTC
. TRBJ1-1 TRBV28 . 14 CASTPGGRATEAFF TGTGCCAGCACCCCGGGAGGGAGAGCGACTGAAGCTTTCTTT
. TRBJ1-5 TRBV19 . 15 CASTRTWAGNQPQHF TGTGCCAGTACTCGGACGTGGGCTGGCAATCAGCCCCAGCATTTT
. TRBJ2-1 TRBV9 . 13 CASSVGFRTEQFF TGTGCCAGCAGCGTAGGCTTTAGAACTGAGCAGTTCTTC
. TRBJ1-6 TRBV4-1 . 12 CASSQGNSPLHF TGCGCCAGCAGCCAAGGAAATTCACCCCTCCACTTT
. TRBJ1-1 TRBV4-1 . 16 CASSQDDRPANTEAFF TGCGCCAGCAGCCAGGATGACAGGCCTGCGAACACTGAAGCTTTCTTT
. TRBJ1-6 TRBV7-9 . 15 CASSPRSSYNSPLHF TGTGCCAGCAGCCCAAGAAGCTCCTATAATTCACCCCTCCACTTT
. TRBJ1-1 TRBV6-1 . 11 CASRVNTEAFF TGTGCCAGCAGGGTTAACACTGAAGCTTTCTTT
TRBD1 TRBJ1-2 TRBV19 . 17 CASRVSWTGGNEYGYTF TGTGCCAGTAGAGTCTCGTGGACAGGGGGCAATGAATATGGCTACACCTTC
TRBD1 TRBJ1-5 TRBV5-1 . 20 CASSCLYRLTGIFRNQPQHF TGCGCCAGCAGCTGCCTCTATCGTCTGACAGGGATATTCCGAAATCAGCCCCAGCATTTT
. TRBJ2-3 TRBV19 . 15 CASSIQQASTDTQYF TGTGCCAGTAGTATACAACAGGCTAGCACAGATACGCAGTATTTT
TRBD1 TRBJ1-2 TRBV2 . 14 CASRRGTGDYGYTF TGTGCCAGCAGGAGAGGGACAGGGGACTATGGCTACACCTTC
. TRBJ2-3 TRBV2 few 16 CASTTLRGTSTDTQYF TGTGCCAGCACAACCCTCAGGGGGACTAGCACAGATACGCAGTATTTT
. TRBJ2-3 TRBV6-1 . 15 CASSDPGYGTDTQYF TGTGCCAGCAGTGATCCCGGGTATGGCACAGATACGCAGTATTTT